This T cell receptor (beta chain) is from a study of shared clonotypes between healthy human individuals. CD45RO-negative, CCR7-positively selected cells formed the naive CD8 fraction, excluding terminally differentiated effector memory CD45RA+ cells. Germline CDR1 and CDR2: SGHAT and FQNNGV. The CDR3 runs to 11 residues. Deletions cut 4 bases from V and 5 bases from J, with 3 bases between. Several immunoSEQ plates received, in even portions, the genomic DNA of each subset. The protocol was immunoSEQ multiplex PCR, while the TCRdb copy is restricted to in-frame clones and leaves out a portion. This sample has about 2.1 million clones; about 94% occur once, and the top ten carry around 1.7%.

This receptor was taken from a man younger than 35 in good health. Some clones in this sample may be carry-over from other donors' samples. Source material: naive CD8+ T cells from PBMCs. The chain recombines TRBV11-2 with TRBJ2-1; D is ambiguous. The CDR3 DNA is TGTGCCAGCAGCTGGAACAATGAGCAGTTCTTC. Translation: CASSWNNEQFF.